This T cell receptor beta chain came from a study of T-cell reconstitution after alpha-beta-depleted transplantation in children. Preparation of the TCRbeta library used unique molecular identifiers. TCRdb used MiXCR to reprocess the PCR reads, holding one entry per CDR3 protein. The repertoire includes around 500,000 distinct CDR3 sequences, approximately 22% of them detected once, and roughly 15% sits in the top ten. CDR3 length: 14 amino acids. Germline CDR1 SGHVS, CDR2 FQNEAQ. V gave up 5 bases and J gave up 3 bases; unmatched junction bases: 3. This specimen consisted of PBMCs, mostly from graft donor cells, obtained 360 days after TCRalphabeta/CD19-depleted stem cell transplant. V gene TRBV7-8 combines with J gene TRBJ1-5; 8 bases match TRBD1. The clonotype comes from a boy in the first two years of life who had a stem cell transplant for acute myeloid leukemia, so the T cells may come from the graft donor. The CDR3 spells CASSKTGVNQPQHF. The CDR3 DNA is TGTGCCAGCAGCAAGACAGGGGTCAATCAGCCCCAGCATTTT.